Listed below are T cell receptor beta chains from one sample, sequenced in a study of neurological immune-mediated disorders. TCRdb fed the 5' RACE reads into MiXCR, producing one record per CDR3 protein. In the table there are about 79,000 distinct CDR3 sequences, less than 15% of which are singletons. Material: PBMCs. Source of these receptors: a woman aged 45-60 years in good health. Each CDR3 is given with its conserved first and last residue. The D gene is left open where the match is weak. Where a row states a size, it is once, few, many or the class of an expanded clone; other rows omit it.

J gene,D gene,clone size,V gene,CDR3 DNA,CDR3 protein
TRBJ1-5,TRBD1,many,TRBV6-2/TRBV6-3,TGTGCCAGCAGGGGGACAGGGGGCAGAATGTGGAGCAATCAGCCCCAGCATTTT,CASRGTGGRMWSNQPQHF
TRBJ2-7,NA,many,TRBV3-1,TGTGCCAGCAGCCAAGTAATTGGCGTGGAGGGCGAGCAGTACTTC,CASSQVIGVEGEQYF
TRBJ2-5,NA,many,TRBV28,TGTGCCAGCAGTTTAGGGGGGACGTACCAAGAGACCCAGTACTTC,CASSLGGTYQETQYF
TRBJ1-2,NA,many,TRBV15,TGTGCCACCAGCAGAGATGACTTCGGGGTTAGGGTATATGGCTACACCTTC,CATSRDDFGVRVYGYTF
TRBJ2-7,NA,many,TRBV5-1,TGCGCCAGCAGCTTGGCCGTCGGGGGCAACTACGAGCAGTACTTC,CASSLAVGGNYEQYF
TRBJ1-2,NA,many,TRBV10-3,TGTGCCATCAGGGGCCGGCCCCAGGGGTCGGAAGGCTACACCTTC,CAIRGRPQGSEGYTF
TRBJ1-1,NA,many,TRBV12-3/TRBV12-4,TGTGCCAGCAGTCCAAGGAACACTGAAGCTTTCTTT,CASSPRNTEAFF
TRBJ2-2,TRBD1,many,TRBV20-1,TGCAGTGCTAGGGTCGGGACAGGGAATTTCGCGAACACCGGGGAGCTGTTTTTT,CSARVGTGNFANTGELFF
TRBJ2-7,NA,many,TRBV10-3,TGTGCCATCAGTGAGTCGAATGGCGGTCCGGTCCCCTACGAGCAGTACTTC,CAISESNGGPVPYEQYF
TRBJ1-1,NA,many,TRBV20-1,TGCAGTGCTAGCCCGTGGGATACAGGAGCTTTCTTT,CSASPWDTGAFF
TRBJ2-3,NA,many,TRBV28,TGTGCCAGCAGTTTGAGGAGGTTCACAGATACGCAGTATTTT,CASSLRRFTDTQYF
TRBJ1-5,NA,many,TRBV5-1,TGCGCCAGCAGCTTGGGTCAGGGCGGTAAGCCCCAGCATTTT,CASSLGQGGKPQHF
TRBJ2-5,NA,many,TRBV14,TGTGCCAGCAGCCAGGGGGAAGAGACCCAGTACTTC,CASSQGEETQYF
TRBJ2-3,NA,many,TRBV29-1,TGCAGCGTTGCTGAAGACACAGATACGCAGTATTTT,CSVAEDTDTQYF
TRBJ1-1,TRBD1,many,TRBV20-1,TGCAGTGCTAGAGTCCGGACAGGGCGGGACACTGAAGCTTTCTTT,CSARVRTGRDTEAFF
TRBJ1-6,NA,many,TRBV20-1,TGCAGTGCTGAGGAGGAGAGACTCCACTTT,CSAEEERLHF
TRBJ2-3,NA,NA,TRBV6-5,TGTGCCAGCAGAACCAGAGGGGGCACAGATACGCAGTATTTT,CASRTRGGTDTQYF
TRBJ2-1,TRBD2,many,TRBV2,TGTGCCAGCACGGTCGAGCGGGGGGGCAATGAGCAGTTCTTC,CASTVERGGNEQFF
TRBJ2-2,NA,many,TRBV4-2,TGTGCCAGCAGCCAAGCACGTCTCACCGGGGAGCTGTTTTTT,CASSQARLTGELFF
TRBJ1-3,NA,many,TRBV11-2,TGTGCCAGCAGCAACCTCCGAGGCTCTGGAAACACCATATATTTT,CASSNLRGSGNTIYF
TRBJ2-7,NA,many,TRBV5-1,TGCGCCAGCAGCTTGGCCTCGGGACAAAGGAAGCAGCAGTACTTC,CASSLASGQRKQQYF
TRBJ2-3,NA,NA,TRBV10-3,TGTGCCATCAGTGAGTCGACTCGGGGTATGGATACGCAGTATTTT,CAISESTRGMDTQYF
TRBJ2-2,TRBD1,many,TRBV24-1,TGTGCCACCAGTGACCGGGACAGGGGAACCGGGGAGCTGTTTTTT,CATSDRDRGTGELFF